This T cell receptor beta chain emerged from a study of beta chain features in type 1 diabetes. The CDR3 extends over 15 amino acids. The V and J ends lost 6 bases and 7 bases respectively, with 16 bases between them. Germline CDR1 reads SEHNR; CDR2 reads FQNEAQ (reference sequence). The study, taken as a whole, reports: The cDNA sequencing approach could over-represent high-TCR-expressing cells. Although PCR might favor shorter templates, it would do so equally in patients and controls.

Populations obtained by sorting all exceeded 98% purity. The sequenced template was cDNA made from the entire isolated RNA. Profiling relied on immunoSEQ multiplex PCR, and the TCRdb table lists in-frame clones only, not all of them. This table has 120,000 to 150,000 clones, roughly a tenth appearing once. This clone was recorded many times. What it binds is unknown. Sequenced sample: naive CD4+ T cells from blood. This sequence originates from a man between 18 and 29 years old in good health. This chain connects TRBV7-9 to TRBJ2-6; D is perhaps TRBD2 (5 bases). The CDR3 region is CASSALTSGANVLTF. CDR3 bases: TGTGCCAGCAGTGCCCTAACGTCGGGAGCCAACGTCCTGACTTTC.